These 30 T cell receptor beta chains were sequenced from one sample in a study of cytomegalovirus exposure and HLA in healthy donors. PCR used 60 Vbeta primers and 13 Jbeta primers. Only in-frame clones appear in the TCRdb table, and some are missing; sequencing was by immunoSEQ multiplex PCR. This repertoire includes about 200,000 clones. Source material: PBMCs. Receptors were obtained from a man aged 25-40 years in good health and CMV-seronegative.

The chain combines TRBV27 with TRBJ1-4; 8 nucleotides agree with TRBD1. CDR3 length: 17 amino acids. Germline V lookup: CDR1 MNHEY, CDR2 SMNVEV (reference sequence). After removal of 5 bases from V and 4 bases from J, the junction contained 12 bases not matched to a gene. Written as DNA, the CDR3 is TGTGCCAGCAGTCGGGCTCCGGGACAGGCCCTTAATGAAAAACTGTTTTTT. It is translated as CASSRAPGQALNEKLFF.

The CDR3 sequence: CASSSGGRDNEQFF. CDR3 nucleotides: TGCGCCAGCAGCTCCGGAGGGCGAGACAATGAGCAGTTCTTC. This chain joins TRBV5-1 and TRBJ2-1; the D gene is possibly TRBD2 (6 bases). V was pared by 3 bases and J by 5 bases, with 12 bases between. Germline CDR1 is SGHRS and CDR2 is YFSETQ. The CDR3 has 14 amino acids.

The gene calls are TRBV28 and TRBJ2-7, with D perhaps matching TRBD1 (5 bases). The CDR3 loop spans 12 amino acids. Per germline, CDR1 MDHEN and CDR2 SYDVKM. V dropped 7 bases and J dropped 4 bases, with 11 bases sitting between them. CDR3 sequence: CASNRQGYEQYF. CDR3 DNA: TGTGCCAGCAATCGTCAGGGTTACGAGCAGTACTTC.

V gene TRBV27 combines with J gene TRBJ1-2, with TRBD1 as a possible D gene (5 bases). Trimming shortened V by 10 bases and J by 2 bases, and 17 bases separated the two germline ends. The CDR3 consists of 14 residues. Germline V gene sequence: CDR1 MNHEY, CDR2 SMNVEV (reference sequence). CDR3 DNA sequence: TGTGCCACCAGACTAACGGGGGGGAACTATGGCTACACCTTC. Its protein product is CATRLTGGNYGYTF.

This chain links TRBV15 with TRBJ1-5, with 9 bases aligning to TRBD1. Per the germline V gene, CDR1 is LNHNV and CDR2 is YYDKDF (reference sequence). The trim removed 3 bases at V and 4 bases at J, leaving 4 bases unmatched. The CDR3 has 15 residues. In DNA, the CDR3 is TGTGCCACCAGCAGGGACAGGGGAACAAATCAGCCCCAGCATTTT. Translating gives CATSRDRGTNQPQHF.

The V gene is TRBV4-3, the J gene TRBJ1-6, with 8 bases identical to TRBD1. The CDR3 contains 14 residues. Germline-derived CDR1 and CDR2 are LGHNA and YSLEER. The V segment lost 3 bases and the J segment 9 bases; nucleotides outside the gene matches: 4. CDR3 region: CASSQTGVLSPLHF. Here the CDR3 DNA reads TGCGCCAGCAGCCAGACAGGGGTTCTTTCACCCCTCCACTTT.

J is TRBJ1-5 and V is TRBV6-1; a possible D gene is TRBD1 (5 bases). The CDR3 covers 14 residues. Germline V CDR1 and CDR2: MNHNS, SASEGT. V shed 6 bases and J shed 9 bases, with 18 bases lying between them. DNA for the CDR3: TGTGCCAGCAGCTCGGACACGATGGGTCGGCCCCAGCATTTT. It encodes CASSSDTMGRPQHF.

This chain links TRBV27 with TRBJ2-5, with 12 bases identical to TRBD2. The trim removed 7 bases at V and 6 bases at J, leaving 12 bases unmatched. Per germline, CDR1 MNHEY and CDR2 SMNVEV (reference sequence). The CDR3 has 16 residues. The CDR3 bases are TGTGCCAGCATTAATTGGCTAGCGGGAGGGAGGAAGACCCAGTACTTC. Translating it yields CASINWLAGGRKTQYF.

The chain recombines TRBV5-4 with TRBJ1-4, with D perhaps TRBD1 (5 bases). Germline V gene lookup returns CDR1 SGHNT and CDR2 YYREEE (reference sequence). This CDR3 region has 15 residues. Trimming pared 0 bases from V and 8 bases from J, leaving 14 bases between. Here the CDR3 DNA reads TGTGCCAGCAGCTTGGATAGGAGGGGTGAGGAAAAACTGTTTTTT. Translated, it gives CASSLDRRGEEKLFF.

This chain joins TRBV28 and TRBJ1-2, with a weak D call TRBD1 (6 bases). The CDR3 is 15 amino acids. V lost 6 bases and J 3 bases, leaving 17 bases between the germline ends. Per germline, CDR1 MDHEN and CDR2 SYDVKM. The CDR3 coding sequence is TGTGCCAGCAGCCATCGCAGGGGACTAGACTATGGCTACACCTTC. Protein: CASSHRRGLDYGYTF.

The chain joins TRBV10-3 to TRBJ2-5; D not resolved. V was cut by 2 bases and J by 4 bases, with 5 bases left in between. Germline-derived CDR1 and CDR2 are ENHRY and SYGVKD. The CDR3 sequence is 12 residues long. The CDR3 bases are TGTGCCATCAGTGAGCTCGGAGAGACCCAGTACTTC. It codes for CAISELGETQYF.

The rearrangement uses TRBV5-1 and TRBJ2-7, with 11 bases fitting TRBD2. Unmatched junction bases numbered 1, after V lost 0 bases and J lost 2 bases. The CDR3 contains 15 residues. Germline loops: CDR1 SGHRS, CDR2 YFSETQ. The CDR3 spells CASSLELAGAYEQYF. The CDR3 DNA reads TGCGCCAGCAGCTTGGAACTAGCGGGAGCCTACGAGCAGTACTTC.

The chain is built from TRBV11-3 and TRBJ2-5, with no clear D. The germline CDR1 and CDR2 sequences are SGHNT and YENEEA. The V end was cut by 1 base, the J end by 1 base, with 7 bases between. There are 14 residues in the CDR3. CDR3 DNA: TGTGCCAGCAGCTTAGGGAGCTTCCAAGAGACCCAGTACTTC. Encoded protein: CASSLGSFQETQYF.

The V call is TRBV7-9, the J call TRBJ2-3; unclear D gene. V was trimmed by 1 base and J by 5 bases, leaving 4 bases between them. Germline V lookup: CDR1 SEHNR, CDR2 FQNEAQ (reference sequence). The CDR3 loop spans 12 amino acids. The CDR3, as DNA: TGTGCCAGCAGCTTAGTCGGAGATACGCAGTATTTT. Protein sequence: CASSLVGDTQYF.

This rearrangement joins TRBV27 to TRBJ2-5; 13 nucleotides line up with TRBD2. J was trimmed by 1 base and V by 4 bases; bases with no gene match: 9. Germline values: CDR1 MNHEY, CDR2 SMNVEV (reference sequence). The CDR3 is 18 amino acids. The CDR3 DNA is TGTGCCAGCAGTTCTACACTAGCGGGGGGGGAAAGCCAAGAGACCCAGTACTTC. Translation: CASSSTLAGGESQETQYF.

In DNA, the CDR3 is TGTGCCAGCAGTACCAGCGGGAGGGCCCAAGAGACCCAGTACTTC. Translated: CASSTSGRAQETQYF. The chain is built from TRBV25-1 and TRBJ2-5; 10 nucleotides agree with TRBD2. The J segment lost 1 base and the V segment lost 5 bases, leaving 4 bases of the junction unmatched. The CDR3 has 15 residues. Germline loops: CDR1 MGHDK, CDR2 SYGVNS.

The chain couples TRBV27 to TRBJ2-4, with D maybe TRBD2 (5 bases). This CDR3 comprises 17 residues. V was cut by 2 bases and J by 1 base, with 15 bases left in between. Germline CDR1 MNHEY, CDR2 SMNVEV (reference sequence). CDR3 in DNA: TGTGCCAGCAGTTTAGATAGGCAGCGAGGGGCCAAAAACATTCAGTACTTC. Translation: CASSLDRQRGAKNIQYF.

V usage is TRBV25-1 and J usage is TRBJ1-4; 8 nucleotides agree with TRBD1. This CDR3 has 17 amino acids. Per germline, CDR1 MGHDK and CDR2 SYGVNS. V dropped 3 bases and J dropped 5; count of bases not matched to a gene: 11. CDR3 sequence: CASSEDQGARGNEKLFF. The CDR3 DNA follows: TGTGCCAGCAGTGAGGACCAGGGGGCGCGGGGAAATGAAAAACTGTTTTTT.

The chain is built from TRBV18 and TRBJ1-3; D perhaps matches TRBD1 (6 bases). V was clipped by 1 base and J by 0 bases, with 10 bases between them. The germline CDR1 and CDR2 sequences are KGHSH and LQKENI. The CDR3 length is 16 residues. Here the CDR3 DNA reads TGTGCCAGCTCACCACTTCAGGACAGCTCTGGAAACACCATATATTTT. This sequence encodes CASSPLQDSSGNTIYF.

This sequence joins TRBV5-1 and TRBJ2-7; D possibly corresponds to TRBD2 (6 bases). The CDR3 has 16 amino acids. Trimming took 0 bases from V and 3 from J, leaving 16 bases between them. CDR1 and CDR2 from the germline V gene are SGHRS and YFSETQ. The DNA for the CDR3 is TGCGCCAGCAGCTTGGGGGGACTTGAGGCTTACTACGAGCAGTACTTC. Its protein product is CASSLGGLEAYYEQYF.

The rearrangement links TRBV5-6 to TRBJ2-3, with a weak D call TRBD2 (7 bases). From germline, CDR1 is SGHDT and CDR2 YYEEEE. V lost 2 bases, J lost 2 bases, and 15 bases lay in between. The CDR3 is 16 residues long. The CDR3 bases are TGTGCCAGCAGCTTCTCGATCGGGGGGCCCACAGATACGCAGTATTTT. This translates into CASSFSIGGPTDTQYF.

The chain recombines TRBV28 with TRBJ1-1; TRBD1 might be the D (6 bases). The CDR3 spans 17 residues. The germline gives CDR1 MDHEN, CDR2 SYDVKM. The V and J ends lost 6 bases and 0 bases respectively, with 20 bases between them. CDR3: CASSRPGGGLLNTEAFF. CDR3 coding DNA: TGTGCCAGCAGCCGGCCGGGGGGCGGACTATTGAACACTGAAGCTTTCTTT. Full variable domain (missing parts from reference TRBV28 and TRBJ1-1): DVKVTQSSRYLVKRTGEKVFLECVQDMDHENMFWYRQDPGLGLRLIYFSYDVKMKEKGDIPEGYSVSREKKERFSLILESASTNQTSMYLCASSRPGGGLLNTEAFFGQGTRLTVV.

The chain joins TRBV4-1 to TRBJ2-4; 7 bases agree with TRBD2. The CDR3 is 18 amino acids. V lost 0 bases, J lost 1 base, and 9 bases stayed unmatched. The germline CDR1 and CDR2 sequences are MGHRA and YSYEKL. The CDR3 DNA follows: TGCGCCAGCAGCCAAGACTCGCGGGAGTGGGTGGCCAAAAACATTCAGTACTTC. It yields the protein CASSQDSREWVAKNIQYF.

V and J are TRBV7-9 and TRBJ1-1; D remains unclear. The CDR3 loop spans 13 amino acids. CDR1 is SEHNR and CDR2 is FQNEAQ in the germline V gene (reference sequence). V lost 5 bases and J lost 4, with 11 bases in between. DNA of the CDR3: TGTGCCAGCAGCCCGGTCGAGGGCACTGAAGCTTTCTTT. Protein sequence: CASSPVEGTEAFF.

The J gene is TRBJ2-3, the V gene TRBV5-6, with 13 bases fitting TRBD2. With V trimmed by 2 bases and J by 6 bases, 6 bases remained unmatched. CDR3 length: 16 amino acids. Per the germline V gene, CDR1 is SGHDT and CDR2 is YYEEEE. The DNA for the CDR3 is TGTGCCAGCAGCTTAAGGGGGACTAGCGGGGTGGATACGCAGTATTTT. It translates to CASSLRGTSGVDTQYF.

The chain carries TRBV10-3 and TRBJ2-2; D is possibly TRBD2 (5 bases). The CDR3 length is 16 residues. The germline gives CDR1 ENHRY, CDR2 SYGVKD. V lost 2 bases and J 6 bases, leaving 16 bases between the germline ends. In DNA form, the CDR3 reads TGTGCCATCAGTGAGCGGGGTTCGGAGGTGTCCGGGGAGCTGTTTTTT. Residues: CAISERGSEVSGELFF.

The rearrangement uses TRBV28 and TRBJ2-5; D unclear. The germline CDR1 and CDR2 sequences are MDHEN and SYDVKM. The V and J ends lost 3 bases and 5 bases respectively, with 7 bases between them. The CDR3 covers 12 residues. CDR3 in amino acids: CASSFQWETQYF. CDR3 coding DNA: TGTGCCAGCAGTTTTCAGTGGGAGACCCAGTACTTC.

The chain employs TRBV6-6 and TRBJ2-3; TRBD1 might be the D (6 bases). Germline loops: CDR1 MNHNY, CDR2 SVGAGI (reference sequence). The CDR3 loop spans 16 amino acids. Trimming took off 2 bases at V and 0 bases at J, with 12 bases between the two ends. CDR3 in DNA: TGTGCCAGCAGTTACGTGGGGGCTGCGAGCACAGATACGCAGTATTTT. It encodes CASSYVGAASTDTQYF.

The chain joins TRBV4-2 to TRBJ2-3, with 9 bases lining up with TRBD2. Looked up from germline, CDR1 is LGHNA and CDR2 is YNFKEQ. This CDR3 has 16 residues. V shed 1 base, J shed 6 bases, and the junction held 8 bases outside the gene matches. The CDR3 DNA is TGTGCCAGCAGCCAAGGGGTGACTAGCGGAGATGATACGCAGTATTTT. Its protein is CASSQGVTSGDDTQYF.

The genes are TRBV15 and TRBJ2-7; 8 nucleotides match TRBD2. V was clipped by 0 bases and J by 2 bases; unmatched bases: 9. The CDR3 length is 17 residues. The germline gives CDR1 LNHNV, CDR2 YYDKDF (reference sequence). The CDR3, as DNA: TGTGCCACCAGCAGAGAACAGGTCGGGCGGGAGGCCTACGAGCAGTACTTC. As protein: CATSREQVGREAYEQYF. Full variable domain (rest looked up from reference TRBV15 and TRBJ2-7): DAMVIQNPRYQVTQFGKPVTLSCSQTLNHNVMYWYQQKSSQAPKLLFHYYDKDFNNEADTPDNFQSRRPNTSFCFLDIRSPGLGDTAMYLCATSREQVGREAYEQYFGPGTRLTVT.